This T cell receptor beta chain came from a study of blood T cell repertoires in COVID-19. Some clones are missing from TCRdb's copy, which holds only in-frame ones; the method was immunoSEQ multiplex PCR. The sample has 250,000 to 300,000 clones; 84% are singletons. This CDR3 has 11 amino acids. With 4 bases removed from V and 5 bases from J, the gap between germline ends came to 4 bases. Germline CDR1 SNHLY, CDR2 FYNNEI. This rearrangement joins TRBV2 to TRBJ2-3; D uncertain. The sequencing input was PBMCs or T cells enriched from blood (not recorded which). This receptor was identified in a man younger than 40 with acute COVID-19. The CDR3 bases are TGTGCCAGCAGTGGTAGAGATACGCAGTATTTT. Translated: CASSGRDTQYF.